Listed here are 12 T cell receptor beta chains from one sample, sequenced in a study of control samples from healthy donors and cancer patients. Profiling relied on immunoSEQ multiplex PCR, and the TCRdb table lists in-frame clones only, not all of them. This table has 190,000 or so clones, about 93% appearing once. Sequenced: blood. These receptors were collected from a man between 18 and 29 years old in good health.

The V call is TRBV3-1 (or the pseudogene TRBV3-2), the J call TRBJ1-5; 10 positions agree with TRBD1. Trimming cost V 3 bases and J 7 bases; bases outside gene matches: 12. CDR3 length: 17 residues. CDR1 LGHDT and CDR2 YNNKEL come from the germline V gene (reference sequence). The CDR3 coding sequence is TGTGCCAGCAGCCAGGAACCTCCGGGACAGGGGAGACAGCCCCAGCATTTT. It yields the protein CASSQEPPGQGRQPQHF.

V gene TRBV28 combines with J gene TRBJ2-7, with 8 positions matching TRBD2. Germline lookup yields CDR1 MDHEN and CDR2 SYDVKM. The CDR3 length is 15 residues. The trim removed 6 bases at V and 4 bases at J, leaving 11 bases unmatched. In DNA, the CDR3 is TGTGCCAGCAGCCCAATCTCAGGACTAGCTTACGAGCAGTACTTC. Encoded protein: CASSPISGLAYEQYF. The whole variable domain, filled in from reference TRBV28 and TRBJ2-7, reads DVKVTQSSRYLVKRTGEKVFLECVQDMDHENMFWYRQDPGLGLRLIYFSYDVKMKEKGDIPEGYSVSREKKERFSLILESASTNQTSMYLCASSPISGLAYEQYFGPGTRLTVT.

The DNA for the CDR3 is TGTGCCAGCAACCGTGAGGGGCGATACAATGAGCAGTTCTTC. Translated: CASNREGRYNEQFF. This chain connects TRBV28 to TRBJ2-1, with D possibly called TRBD1 or TRBD2 (5 bases each). The CDR3 consists of 14 residues. V lost 7 bases, J lost 4 bases, and 14 bases lay in between. The germline gives CDR1 MDHEN, CDR2 SYDVKM.

The CDR3 spells CASSSKAGGPEQYF. CDR3 nucleotides: TGTGCCAGCAGCTCTAAAGCGGGGGGGCCCGAGCAGTACTTC. The V and J genes are TRBV5-4 and TRBJ2-7, with 10 bases identical to TRBD2. Germline V gene sequence: CDR1 SGHNT, CDR2 YYREEE (reference sequence). The length of the CDR3 is 14 residues. Germline trimming cut 3 bases from V and 6 bases from J; bases unmatched to any gene: 6.

The chain joins TRBV7-3 to TRBJ2-1, with TRBD2 identical over 12 bases. The CDR3 extends over 14 amino acids. V lost 4 bases, J lost 7 bases, and 2 bases stayed unmatched. In germline, CDR1 is SGHTA, CDR2 FQGTGA. The CDR3 reads CASSSTSGGNEQFF. DNA of the CDR3: TGTGCCAGCAGCTCGACTAGCGGGGGAAATGAGCAGTTCTTC.

Only one count was recorded for this clone. V usage is TRBV3-1 (or the pseudogene TRBV3-2) and J usage is TRBJ2-7; D unresolved. The CDR3 loop spans 16 amino acids. Germline CDR1 is LGHDT and CDR2 is YNNKEL (reference sequence). With 0 bases removed from V and 0 bases from J, the gap between germline ends came to 12 bases. CDR3 bases: TGTGCCAGCAGCCAAGAGGGGTTCGGTAGCTCCTACGAGCAGTACTTC. This sequence encodes CASSQEGFGSSYEQYF.

The chain employs TRBV19 and TRBJ1-1; 9 bases map to TRBD1. Losses at the gene ends were 5 bases for V and 5 bases for J; bases not matched to a gene: 6. The CDR3 extends over 14 amino acids. Germline assignment: CDR1 LNHDA and CDR2 SQIVND (reference sequence). The CDR3 nucleotides are TGTGCCAGTAGTGGGGACAGGGTGGGAACTGAAGCTTTCTTT. It yields the protein CASSGDRVGTEAFF.

J is TRBJ2-7 and V is TRBV5-6; 9 positions agree with TRBD2. V was pared by 3 bases and J by 3 bases, with 7 bases of the junction left unmatched. The CDR3 sequence is 15 residues long. The germline V gene has CDR1 SGHDT and CDR2 YYEEEE. DNA of the CDR3: TGTGCCAGCAGCTCCGGCACGCGGGGGGGCTACGAGCAGTACTTC. Translating gives CASSSGTRGGYEQYF.

J is TRBJ1-5 and V is TRBV28; unclear D gene. Trimming removed 4 bases from V and 5 bases from J, with 6 bases in between. This CDR3 has 12 residues. The V gene's germline CDR1 is MDHEN and CDR2 SYDVKM. CDR3 nucleotides: TGTGCCAGCAGTTCCACCTATCAGCCCCAGCATTTT. Protein: CASSSTYQPQHF.

The gene calls are TRBV28 and TRBJ1-2; tentative D call: TRBD1 (6 bases). Trimming pared 3 bases from V and 8 bases from J, leaving 13 bases between. Germline V lookup: CDR1 MDHEN, CDR2 SYDVKM. The CDR3 sequence is 13 residues long. CDR3 in amino acids: CASSFQGTKGYTF. CDR3 nucleotides: TGTGCCAGCAGTTTTCAGGGGACGAAGGGCTACACCTTC.

The V call is TRBV7-2, the J call TRBJ2-3; D ambiguous. V lost 3 bases, J lost 4 bases, and 2 bases lay in between. The CDR3 is 11 amino acids. Germline CDR1 reads SGHTA; CDR2 reads FQGNSA. The CDR3 DNA reads as TGTGCCAGCAGCTTGGCAGATACGCAGTATTTT. Translating it yields CASSLADTQYF. Full variable domain (missing parts from reference TRBV7-2 and TRBJ2-3): GAGVSQSPSNKVTEKGKDVELRCDPISGHTALYWYRQSLGQGLEFLIYFQGNSAPDKSGLPSDRFSAERTGGSVSTLTIQRTQQEDSAVYLCASSLADTQYFGPGTRLTVL.

V is TRBV29-1 and J is TRBJ2-2; tentatively, D is TRBD1 or TRBD2 (5 bases each). Trimming pared 3 bases from V and 6 bases from J, leaving 11 bases between. This CDR3 region has 13 residues. Germline CDR1 reads SQVTM; CDR2 reads ANQGSEA. CDR3 amino acids: CSVEVQGPGELFF. In DNA, the CDR3 is TGCAGCGTTGAGGTTCAGGGACCCGGGGAGCTGTTTTTT.